This T cell receptor (beta chain) was sequenced in a study of siplizumab effects on memory and regulatory T cells. Whole-study results and caveats: Siplizumab significantly reduced alloreactive sequences traceable to unstimulated CD4+ memory cells. It was not possible to assign a naive or memory phenotype to roughly 80-96% of proliferating CD4+ or CD8+ clones. Proliferating siplizumab-culture Tregs lacked confirmation of suppressive function. The alloresponse seemed to draw substantially on naive T cells, which appeared more diverse than memory cells.

On this clone itself: What it binds is not known.

The assay was immunoSEQ multiplex PCR, and TCRdb's table has in-frame clones only and misses some. The sample lists more than 85,000 clones; more than 85% were seen once. The CDR3 is 21 residues long. Specimen: CD4+ T cells sorted from blood. The V gene is TRBV12-2, the J gene TRBJ1-2; the table's D call TRBD1 went unverified against the DNA. TRBV12-2 is deemed a pseudogene. The TCR originated in a human donor in good health. Some clones in this sample may be carry-over from other donors' samples. The CDR3 here is CASRLPQGTRDTKPTNYGYTF. CDR3 coding DNA: TGTGCAAGTCGCTTACCCCAGGGGACCCGGGACACCAAACCAACTAACTATGGCTACACCTTC.